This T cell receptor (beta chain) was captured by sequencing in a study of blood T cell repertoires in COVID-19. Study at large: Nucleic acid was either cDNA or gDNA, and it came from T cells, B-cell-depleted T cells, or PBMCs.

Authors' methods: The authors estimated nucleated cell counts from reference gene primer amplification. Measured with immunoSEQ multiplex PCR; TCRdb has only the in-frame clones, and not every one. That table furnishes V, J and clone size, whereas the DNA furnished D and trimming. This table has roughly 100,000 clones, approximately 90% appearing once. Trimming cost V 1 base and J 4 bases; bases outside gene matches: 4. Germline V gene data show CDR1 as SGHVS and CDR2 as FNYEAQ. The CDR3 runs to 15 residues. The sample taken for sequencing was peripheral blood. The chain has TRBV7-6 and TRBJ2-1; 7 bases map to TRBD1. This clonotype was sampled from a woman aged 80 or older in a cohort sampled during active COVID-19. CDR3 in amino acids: CASSLGQGSYNEQFF. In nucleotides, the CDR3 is TGTGCCAGCAGCTTAGGACAGGGTTCTTACAATGAGCAGTTCTTC.